This is a list of T cell receptor beta chains from one sample in a study of blood T cell repertoires in COVID-19. Assay used: immunoSEQ multiplex PCR; TCRdb lists only in-frame clones, some missing. This table holds 150,000 or so clones, around 79% found once. The sample was peripheral blood. The receptors were gathered from a man at least 80 years old with acute or convalescent COVID-19. Each CDR3 is given with its conserved first and last residue. D genes are given only for firm matches. Some rows have no size entry. The others give once, few or many, or a class for an expanded clone.

D	length	V	size	J	CDR3	DNA
TRBD1	16	TRBV6-2/TRBV6-3	-	TRBJ2-1	CASSYTKGQGRNEQFF	TGTGCCAGCAGTTATACCAAGGGACAGGGAAGGAATGAGCAGTTCTTC
TRBD2	15	TRBV3-1/TRBV3-2	-	TRBJ2-1	CASSGTSGGLHEQFF	TGTGCCAGCAGCGGGACTAGCGGGGGCCTCCATGAGCAGTTCTTC
TRBD2	16	TRBV5-4	-	TRBJ2-3	CASSLVGLAGSDTQYF	TGTGCCAGCAGCTTGGTAGGACTAGCGGGGTCGGATACGCAGTATTTT
TRBD2	17	TRBV7-6	-	TRBJ2-1	CASSSWVAGGAYNEQFF	TGTGCCAGCAGCTCGTGGGTAGCGGGGGGAGCTTACAATGAGCAGTTCTTC
-	14	TRBV6-5	-	TRBJ2-2	CASSYFSGTGELFF	TGTGCCAGCAGTTACTTTTCGGGCACCGGGGAGCTGTTTTTT
TRBD2	16	TRBV6-5	-	TRBJ2-3	CASSYSELAGTDTQYF	TGTGCCAGCAGTTACTCTGAACTAGCGGGCACAGATACGCAGTATTTT
-	18	TRBV10-2	-	TRBJ2-2	CASRRGGTGVWDTGELFF	TGCGCCAGCAGAAGGGGGGGGACAGGTGTTTGGGACACCGGGGAGCTGTTTTTT
TRBD1	15	TRBV19	-	TRBJ2-4	CASSDRDSGFGIQYF	TGTGCCAGTAGTGACCGGGACAGCGGCTTCGGCATTCAGTACTTC
-	15	TRBV3-1/TRBV3-2	-	TRBJ2-7	CASSSDINPVYEQYF	TGTGCCAGCAGTTCTGACATCAACCCCGTTTACGAGCAGTACTTC
-	18	TRBV7-6	-	TRBJ1-3	CASSLEGGGTLSGNTIYF	TGTGCCAGCAGCTTAGAGGGGGGGGGCACTCTCTCTGGAAACACCATATATTTT
TRBD1	14	TRBV6-6	few	TRBJ1-2	CASSDRQGEDGYTF	TGTGCCAGCAGTGACAGACAGGGGGAGGATGGCTACACCTTC
TRBD2	19	TRBV3-1/TRBV3-2	-	TRBJ2-1	CASSREAPSLAGPSNEQFF	TGTGCCAGCAGCCGAGAAGCCCCCTCCCTAGCGGGGCCGAGCAATGAGCAGTTCTTC
-	11	TRBV7-9	few	TRBJ1-2	CASSSNYGYTF	TGTGCCAGCAGCTCGAACTATGGCTACACCTTC
-	15	TRBV5-1	-	TRBJ2-7	CASSQGHTSSYEQYF	TGCGCCAGCAGCCAGGGACATACTAGCTCCTACGAGCAGTACTTC
-	13	TRBV5-6	-	TRBJ1-2	CASSAGWNYGYTF	TGTGCCAGCAGCGCGGGTTGGAACTATGGCTACACCTTC
TRBD1	16	TRBV19	-	TRBJ2-3	CASSIRSDRAVDTQYF	TGTGCCAGTAGTATAAGGAGCGACAGGGCGGTAGATACGCAGTATTTT
-	15	TRBV4-1	-	TRBJ2-3	CASSQDKEIFGTQYF	TGCGCCAGCAGCCAAGATAAGGAGATCTTCGGGACGCAGTATTTT
-	15	TRBV24-1	-	TRBJ2-3	CATSDNKGDTDTQYF	TGTGCCACCAGTGATAACAAGGGGGACACAGATACGCAGTATTTT
-	14	TRBV11-3	many	TRBJ1-1	CASIPRGSRTEAFF	TGTGCCAGTATCCCCCGGGGGAGTCGGACTGAAGCTTTCTTT
-	12	TRBV14	-	TRBJ2-1	CASSLELGEQFF	TGTGCCAGCAGCCTTGAGCTCGGTGAGCAGTTCTTC
-	15	TRBV11-2	once	TRBJ2-1	CASSLLAEFYNEQFF	TGTGCCAGCAGCTTGTTAGCGGAGTTCTACAATGAGCAGTTCTTC
-	14	TRBV11-3	-	TRBJ2-2	CASSLDRPGGELFF	TGTGCCAGCAGCTTAGACAGGCCCGGCGGGGAGCTGTTTTTT
-	14	TRBV5-6	-	TRBJ2-7	CASSLDLGLREQYF	TGTGCCAGCAGCTTGGATTTGGGCCTACGGGAGCAGTACTTC
TRBD1	15	TRBV15	-	TRBJ1-1	CATGTGRYLNTEAFF	TGTGCCACAGGGACAGGCCGTTACCTTAACACTGAAGCTTTCTTT
TRBD2	15	TRBV5-1	-	TRBJ2-3	CASSPSGVITDTQYF	TGCGCCAGCAGCCCAAGCGGGGTGATCACAGATACGCAGTATTTT
TRBD1	13	TRBV27	-	TRBJ1-6	CASSGTGGSPLHF	TGTGCCAGCAGTGGGACAGGCGGCTCACCCCTCCACTTT
TRBD1	14	TRBV3-1/TRBV3-2	few	TRBJ1-2	CASSQADRGDGYTF	TGTGCCAGCAGCCAAGCTGACAGGGGAGATGGCTACACCTTC
-	14	TRBV30	-	TRBJ1-6	CAWSVAGMDSPLHF	TGTGCCTGGAGTGTAGCGGGGATGGACTCACCCCTCCACTTT
-	12	TRBV5-1	-	TRBJ1-2	CASSIGGDGYTF	TGCGCCAGCAGCATTGGCGGGGATGGCTACACCTTC
TRBD1	17	TRBV5-4	-	TRBJ2-2	CASSPPMGQGNTGELFF	TGTGCCAGCAGCCCTCCGATGGGACAGGGGAACACCGGGGAGCTGTTTTTT
TRBD2	16	TRBV5-1	few	TRBJ2-2	CASNIAGAANTGELFF	TGCGCCAGCAATATAGCGGGGGCCGCGAACACCGGGGAGCTGTTTTTT
-	12	TRBV19	few	TRBJ1-4	CASSIVPEKLFF	TGTGCCAGTAGTATAGTTCCAGAAAAACTGTTTTTT
-	11	TRBV12-3/TRBV12-4	-	TRBJ1-5	CASSYRGPQHF	TGTGCCAGCAGTTATAGGGGGCCCCAGCATTTT
TRBD1	13	TRBV15	-	TRBJ1-2	CATSKDRDGGYTF	TGTGCCACCAGTAAAGACAGGGATGGTGGCTACACCTTC
-	12	TRBV28	-	TRBJ1-1	CASRLGGQWAFF	TGTGCCAGCAGACTCGGCGGCCAGTGGGCTTTCTTT
-	12	TRBV2	-	TRBJ2-1	CASSAGYNEQFF	TGTGCCAGCAGTGCGGGGTACAATGAGCAGTTCTTC
TRBD2	15	TRBV4-2	-	TRBJ2-2	CASSQGGGAVGELFF	TGTGCCAGCAGCCAAGGCGGGGGGGCCGTCGGGGAGCTGTTTTTT
-	15	TRBV4-1	few	TRBJ1-1	CASSQGQAWDTEAFF	TGCGCCAGCAGCCAGGGACAAGCGTGGGACACTGAAGCTTTCTTT
-	14	TRBV5-6	-	TRBJ1-3	CASSLGGQGNTIYF	TGTGCCAGCAGCTTGGGCGGACAGGGAAACACCATATATTTT
TRBD1	15	TRBV18	-	TRBJ1-1	CASSPPAGGNTEAFF	TGTGCCAGCTCACCACCCGCAGGGGGCAACACTGAAGCTTTCTTT
-	14	TRBV7-3	-	TRBJ2-3	CASSPGSGPDTQYF	TGTGCCAGCAGCCCCGGTAGCGGCCCAGATACGCAGTATTTT
TRBD2	14	TRBV29-1	-	TRBJ2-3	CSVVLAGGTDTQYF	TGCAGCGTTGTACTAGCGGGGGGCACAGATACGCAGTATTTT
-	15	TRBV6-5	-	TRBJ1-2	CASSPGAAQQRGYTF	TGTGCCAGCAGTCCTGGGGCTGCCCAACAGAGAGGCTACACCTTC